The clone carrying this T cell receptor beta chain was seen repeatedly, ten times or more. Time point indicated: persistent/refractory GD, antithyroid drugs over 5 years with positive TRAb. Following extraction of RNA from PBMCs, that RNA was used to make the TCR library. To make TCR beta libraries, researchers used iRepertoire HTBI primers and Arm-PCR of CDR3 regions. TCRdb reprocessed the multiplex PCR reads with MiXCR, giving one entry per CDR3 protein. The sample lists approximately 440,000 distinct CDR3 sequences; about 25% were seen once. In germline, CDR1 is SQVTM, CDR2 ANQGSEA. Deletions cut 2 bases from V and 1 base from J, with 17 bases between. The CDR3 length is 16 residues. This sample is drawn from a study of regulatory T cells in long-lasting Graves disease.

The rearrangement uses TRBV29-1 and TRBJ1-1; D perhaps matches TRBD1 (5 bases). This specimen was peripheral blood mononuclear cells (PBMCs), taken when the disease was refractory, from a patient treated with antithyroid drugs. The source is a female donor with Graves disease. This chain's CDR3 is CSVETSRQKENTEAFF. Here the CDR3 DNA reads TGCAGCGTTGAAACTTCGAGACAGAAGGAGAACACTGAAGCTTTCTTT.